This T cell receptor beta chain was sequenced during a study of cytomegalovirus exposure and HLA in healthy donors. Across the study: For the approximately 390 genotyped donors, 75% to 90% fell within the Caucasian-associated ancestry cluster. Overall study results and limits: Owing to their indistinguishability, certain V segments, notably TRBV6-2 and TRBV6-3, were excluded. Within a later analysis, the majority of CMV-associated TCR beta chains appeared HLA-restricted.

V shed 3 bases, J shed 7 bases, and the junction held 9 bases outside the gene matches. The CDR3 is 15 residues long. Per germline, CDR1 SGHRS and CDR2 YFSETQ. Researchers ran the PCR with 60 Vbeta and 13 Jbeta primers. Study processing details: The count from a later analysis was 70 million to 85 million unique TCR beta chains, around 11 million of them shared. The repertoire was sequenced with immunoSEQ multiplex PCR; TCRdb's copy has only in-frame clones and lacks some. The D gene and trimming were derived from the DNA, and the V and J assignments and clone size from that table. The repertoire holds roughly 200,000 clones, with around 80% as singletons. Concerning this clone itself: No antigen is known for it.

The receptor's source is an older woman in good health and CMV-seropositive. The sample was PBMCs. The chain couples TRBV5-1 to TRBJ2-1, with TRBD1 matching over 8 bases. The CDR3: CASSSQGVAVNEQFF. In DNA, the CDR3 is TGCGCCAGCAGCTCACAGGGGGTAGCTGTTAATGAGCAGTTCTTC.